The clone carrying this TCR beta chain was recorded only once. Its antigen is unidentified. The data are from a study of cytomegalovirus exposure and HLA in healthy donors. Study-level findings and limits: A cluster of highly shared sequence variants was likely a sequencing artifact.

Germline loops: CDR1 PRHDT, CDR2 FYEKMQ (reference sequence). The junction had 5 bases not matched to a gene; V was cut back by 1 base and J by 2 bases. The CDR3 totals 17 residues. Primers for the PCR totalled 60 Vbeta and 13 Jbeta. TCRdb's table, derived via immunoSEQ multiplex PCR, lists solely in-frame clones and lacks some. The sample lists approximately 280,000 clones; roughly 90% were seen once. The receptor's source is a woman in her late teens or twenties in good health and CMV-seronegative. V and J are TRBV13 and TRBJ2-3; 11 bases match TRBD2. Sample: PBMCs. This chain's CDR3 is CASSLEASGGHTDTQYF. Written as DNA, the CDR3 is TGTGCCAGCAGCTTAGAGGCTAGCGGGGGGCACACAGATACGCAGTATTTT.